The source of this T cell receptor beta chain is a study of T cell responses to AZD1222 COVID-19 vaccine. Study as a whole: Pooling covered second doses at about 4 or about 12 weeks.

The length of the CDR3 is 15 residues. Germline V gives CDR1 LNHNV, CDR2 YYDKDF (reference sequence). The V end lost 0 bases, the J end lost 8 bases, and 13 bases lay between the germline ends. The sample holds one count of this clone. Its antigen is unknown. Study-level points and caveats: It should be noted that donors were predominantly white British and more often female, and clonal diversity was possibly underestimated. An increase in Spike-specific TCR breadth and depth was observed after two AZD1222 doses. Only six or seven AZD1222 recipients were seropositive at baseline.

This table comes from immunoSEQ multiplex PCR, and its TCRdb copy is limited to in-frame clones, with some not included. The sample has over 120,000 clones, 85% to 90% seen once. The chain combines TRBV15 with TRBJ1-4, with D uncertain. The TCR sequence derives from an adult in good health. The sequences come from peripheral blood, collected on day 0 of AZD1222 vaccination. The CDR3 spells CATSRELLGWEKLFF. DNA for the CDR3: TGTGCCACCAGCAGAGAACTATTAGGGTGGGAAAAACTGTTTTTT.